Shown below are 27 T cell receptor beta chains from a single sample sequenced in a study of human T cells and chemical hapten exposure. Time point specified: patch test 1, 2 weeks after DPC sensitization. Treatment specified: therapeutic diphenylcyclopropenone sensitization with weekly scalp DPC. One entry per CDR3 protein, called by TCRdb with MiXCR from the RACE reads. Of approximately 110,000 distinct CDR3 sequences listed, approximately 9.9% are singletons. This material consisted of whole blood, taken in connection with sensitization to the hapten diphenylcyclopropenone (DPC). The receptors originated from a woman between 40 and 50 years old with alopecia areata. Some clones in this sample may be carry-over from other donors' samples.

This clonotype was recorded a few times. The rearrangement links TRBV7-2 to TRBJ2-1; 8 nucleotides agree with TRBD2. Germline V lookup: CDR1 SGHTA, CDR2 FQGNSA. The V gene end was trimmed by 7 bases and the J gene end by 7 bases; junction bases not matched to a gene: 12. The length of the CDR3 is 15 residues. The CDR3 DNA is TGTGCCAGCACCGAGGCGGGGGGCGGATCGAATGAGCAGTTCTTC. Its translation: CASTEAGGGSNEQFF.

This clonotype occurred many times. The chain is built from TRBV11-2 and TRBJ1-2; D gene uncertain. V dropped 5 bases and J dropped 1 base, with 8 bases sitting between them. CDR3 length: 13 amino acids. Per the germline V gene, CDR1 is SGHAT and CDR2 is FQNNGV. CDR3 sequence reads: CASSPALNYGYTF. CDR3 bases: TGTGCCAGCAGCCCCGCACTTAACTATGGCTACACCTTC.

This chain links TRBV6-5 with TRBJ2-1, with D perhaps TRBD1 or TRBD2 (6 bases each). Germline CDR1 reads MNHEY; CDR2 reads SVGAGI. The CDR3 runs 14 residues. The germline V and J ends were trimmed by 7 bases and 1 base, with 11 bases remaining between them. CDR3 in amino acids: CASTRGRSYNEQFF. The CDR3 nucleotides read TGTGCCAGCACTCGGGGGCGTTCCTACAATGAGCAGTTCTTC.

The chain employs TRBV29-1 and TRBJ2-7, with a possible D match to TRBD1 (5 bases). Germline CDR1 reads SQVTM; CDR2 reads ANQGSEA. With 4 bases removed from V and 0 bases from J, the gap between germline ends came to 10 bases. The CDR3 spans 13 residues. In nucleotides, the CDR3 is TGCAGCGTTGGGGGCGTAAGCTCCTACGAGCAGTACTTC. Translating it yields CSVGGVSSYEQYF.

This clonotype was recorded at least ten times. J is TRBJ2-3 and V is TRBV29-1, with 10 bases identical to TRBD2. Per the germline V gene, CDR1 is SQVTM and CDR2 is ANQGSEA. The CDR3 is 19 residues long. The trim removed 2 bases at V and 6 bases at J, leaving 20 bases unmatched. The CDR3 loop is CSVELGALAGDGGADTQYF. Written as DNA, the CDR3 is TGCAGCGTTGAATTAGGGGCGCTAGCGGGAGATGGGGGCGCGGATACGCAGTATTTT.

This CDR3 is CASSENRGNTIYF. The CDR3 bases are TGTGCCAGCAGCGAAAATAGAGGAAACACCATATATTTT. The rearrangement links TRBV9 to TRBJ1-3; D unclear. CDR3 length equals 13 residues. From germline, CDR1 is SGDLS and CDR2 YYNGEE. V was pared by 3 bases and J by 4 bases, with 8 bases between. The variable domain in full, completed from reference TRBV9 and TRBJ1-3, reads DSGVTQTPKHLITATGQRVTLRCSPRSGDLSVYWYQQSLDQGLQFLIQYYNGEERAKGNILERFSAQQFPDLHSELNLSSLELGDSALYFCASSENRGNTIYFGEGSWLTVV.

The genes are TRBV9 and TRBJ2-7; 8 bases map to TRBD2. The CDR3 runs 14 residues. Unmatched junction bases numbered 1, after V lost 0 bases and J lost 2 bases. The germline V gene has CDR1 SGDLS and CDR2 YYNGEE. DNA for the CDR3: TGTGCCAGCAGCGTAGACGGGGGGGCCTACGAGCAGTACTTC. Amino acid sequence: CASSVDGGAYEQYF.

A few counts support this clonotype. The rearrangement uses TRBV9 and TRBJ2-3; 11 bases are a match to TRBD2. V lost 4 bases and J lost 3; bases outside the gene matches: 10. The V gene's germline CDR1 is SGDLS and CDR2 YYNGEE. CDR3 length equals 17 residues. CDR3 in DNA: TGTGCCAGCAGCCACCGGACTAGCGGGTTTGAAACAGATACGCAGTATTTT. As protein: CASSHRTSGFETDTQYF.

There are many counts of this clonotype. The chain has TRBV27 and TRBJ2-7; 8 bases align to TRBD1. The CDR3 totals 14 residues. Trimming removed 1 base from V and 7 bases from J; junction bases left unmatched: 6. Germline lookup yields CDR1 MNHEY and CDR2 SMNVEV (reference sequence). CDR3 in DNA: TGTGCCAGCAGTTTATACCAGGGGGCGAGGGAGCAGTACTTC. Its translation: CASSLYQGAREQYF.

This clonotype has only one observation. Given a much more abundant clone one base away, this may be a read error. This rearrangement joins TRBV11-3 to TRBJ2-5, with D perhaps matching TRBD1 (6 bases). CDR3 length equals 13 residues. From germline, CDR1 is SGHNT and CDR2 YENEEA. CDR3 DNA: TGTGCCAGCGGCTTAAACAGGGAAAAGACCCAGTACTTC. Amino acid sequence: CASGLNREKTQYF.

The genes are TRBV4-3 and TRBJ1-2; no clear D. With 2 bases removed from V and 0 bases from J, the gap between germline ends came to 13 bases. Germline CDR1 LGHNA, CDR2 YSLEER. This CDR3 is 16 amino acids long. In DNA form, the CDR3 reads TGCGCCAGCAGCCAAATTATGCTTGAACCTAACTATGGCTACACCTTC. Its protein product is CASSQIMLEPNYGYTF.

This clonotype was counted many times. The V gene is TRBV6-5, the J gene TRBJ2-2; the D is unclear. The CDR3 length is 12 residues. V was pared by 0 bases and J by 6 bases, with 2 bases between. CDR1 is MNHEY, CDR2 SVGAGI, per germline. This CDR3 reads CASSYSPGELFF. The DNA for the CDR3 is TGTGCCAGCAGTTACTCGCCCGGGGAGCTGTTTTTT.

This clonotype was seen only a few times. The rearrangement links TRBV20-1 to TRBJ2-7, with 10 bases that match TRBD2. The junction had 0 bases not matched to a gene; V was cut back by 4 bases and J by 0 bases. The CDR3 loop spans 13 amino acids. In germline, CDR1 is DFQATT, CDR2 SNEGSKA (reference sequence). Written as DNA, the CDR3 is TGCAGTGCTACTAGCGGGAGCTCCTACGAGCAGTACTTC. Amino acids: CSATSGSSYEQYF.

This clonotype was counted at least ten times. V is TRBV4-3 and J is TRBJ2-2; tentatively, D is TRBD1 (5 bases). This CDR3 has 15 residues. Germline V CDR1 and CDR2: LGHNA, YSLEER. V was shortened by 2 bases and J by 9 bases, with 16 bases between the two germline ends. CDR3 amino acids: CASSQKLQSGRELFF. The CDR3 nucleotides are TGCGCCAGCAGCCAAAAGTTACAGTCAGGGAGGGAGCTGTTTTTT.

Only a few counts were recorded for this clonotype. This sequence joins TRBV20-1 and TRBJ1-6; 7 nucleotides match TRBD1. The length of the CDR3 is 17 residues. With V trimmed by 1 base and J by 1 base, 7 bases remained unmatched. Germline V gives CDR1 DFQATT, CDR2 SNEGSKA (reference sequence). This CDR3 is CSARATGAVSYNSPLHF. For the CDR3, the DNA is TGCAGTGCTAGAGCCACAGGGGCGGTGTCCTATAATTCACCCCTCCACTTT.

In this sample, this clonotype turned up a few times. The CDR3 DNA is TGTGCCGGGCCAGGGGGGGCTCAGCCCCAGCATTTT. It specifies CAGPGGAQPQHF. This sequence joins TRBV24-1 and TRBJ1-5; 7 bases fit TRBD1. The CDR3 consists of 12 residues. Trimming cost V 12 bases and J 6 bases; bases outside gene matches: 7. The germline gives CDR1 KGHDR, CDR2 SFDVKD.

The chain has TRBV28 and TRBJ1-4; no firm D call. The germline gives CDR1 MDHEN, CDR2 SYDVKM. Trimming stripped 3 bases from V and 0 bases from J, with 8 bases between. CDR3 length equals 15 residues. In nucleotides, the CDR3 is TGTGCCAGCAGTTTGGGCGGCCCAACTAATGAAAAACTGTTTTTT. It is translated as CASSLGGPTNEKLFF.

This clonotype was seen only a few times. The rearrangement uses TRBV7-2 and TRBJ1-2; D ambiguous. The CDR3 loop spans 15 amino acids. Germline V gives CDR1 SGHTA, CDR2 FQGNSA. V shed 2 bases and J shed 5 bases, with 15 bases lying between them. The CDR3 loop is CASSLMAESFYGYTF. The DNA for the CDR3 is TGTGCCAGCAGCTTAATGGCCGAATCTTTTTATGGCTACACCTTC.

The chain recombines TRBV28 with TRBJ2-3; a weak D match, TRBD2 (5 bases). V lost 6 bases, J lost 8 bases, and 21 bases lay in between. The CDR3 loop spans 15 amino acids. The V gene's germline CDR1 is MDHEN and CDR2 SYDVKM. The CDR3 nucleotides read TGTGCCAGCAGCCCTGGAGGTCTAGATCATCCTACGCAGTATTTT. Protein product: CASSPGGLDHPTQYF.

The rearrangement joins TRBV4-1 to TRBJ1-2; tentatively, D is TRBD1 (5 bases). The CDR3 extends over 14 amino acids. Germline-derived CDR1 and CDR2 are MGHRA and YSYEKL. The ends were cut back, 1 base at V and 8 bases at J, with 14 bases in the middle. CDR3 DNA sequence: TGCGCCAGCAGCCAAGTCGGGGGATTTGAGGGCTACACCTTC. Its translation: CASSQVGGFEGYTF.

This clonotype has a count of ten or more. The V and J genes are TRBV9 and TRBJ2-2; D not resolved. V was cut by 4 bases and J by 6 bases, with 16 bases left in between. Germline V gene sequence: CDR1 SGDLS, CDR2 YYNGEE. The CDR3 sequence is 15 residues long. In DNA form, the CDR3 reads TGTGCCAGCAGCCCGCGGCCACCTGGGGCCGGGGAGCTGTTTTTT. It specifies CASSPRPPGAGELFF.

At least ten counts were recorded for this clonotype. V gene TRBV27 combines with J gene TRBJ1-1; the D is unclear. The CDR3 is 14 residues long. The V gene lost 6 bases and the J gene lost 0 bases, with 11 bases spanning the gap. Looked up from germline, CDR1 is MNHEY and CDR2 is SMNVEV (reference sequence). This CDR3 reads CASSPRPLNTEAFF. The CDR3 DNA follows: TGTGCCAGCAGCCCCCGACCCTTGAACACTGAAGCTTTCTTT.

This clonotype was observed many times. The chain couples TRBV5-4 to TRBJ2-1; 14 bases agree with TRBD2. Germline V gives CDR1 SGHNT, CDR2 YYREEE (reference sequence). The junction had 4 bases not matched to a gene; V was cut back by 4 bases and J by 13 bases. The CDR3 runs 13 residues. For the CDR3, the DNA is TGTGCCAGCAGCGGGACTAGCGGGGGTGGCCAGTTCTTC. It encodes CASSGTSGGGQFF.

In its sample, this clonotype was seen a few times. The rearrangement joins TRBV6-2 or TRBV6-3 to TRBJ2-1; no definite D call. Germline CDR1 reads MNHEY; CDR2 reads SVGEGT. V lost 4 bases, J lost 7 bases, and 8 bases lay in between. The CDR3 extends over 12 amino acids. The CDR3 sequence is CASSSQWNEQFF. CDR3 sequence (DNA): TGTGCCAGCAGTTCCCAGTGGAATGAGCAGTTCTTC.

In this sample, this clonotype turned up many times. The J gene is TRBJ2-5, the V gene TRBV7-3; weak D call: TRBD2 (6 bases). V lost 5 bases, J lost 3 bases, and 16 bases lay in between. The CDR3 runs 15 residues. Germline V gene data show CDR1 as SGHTA and CDR2 as FQGTGA. Written as DNA, the CDR3 is TGTGCCAGCAGCCCAGGCCGGGGGAATGAAGAGACCCAGTACTTC. Encoded protein: CASSPGRGNEETQYF. The complete variable domain, with remaining parts taken from reference TRBV7-3 and TRBJ2-5, reads GAGVSQTPSNKVTEKGKYVELRCDPISGHTALYWYRQSLGQGPEFLIYFQGTGAADDSGLPNDRFFAVRPEGSVSTLKIQRTERGDSAVYLCASSPGRGNEETQYFGPGTRLLVL.

This clonotype occurred a few times. The CDR3 reads CASSQGQVPETQYF. DNA for the CDR3: TGTGCCAGCAGCCAGGGACAGGTCCCAGAGACCCAGTACTTC. This sequence joins TRBV11-3 and TRBJ2-5; 8 bases align to TRBD1. This CDR3 comprises 14 residues. The germline CDR1 and CDR2 sequences are SGHNT and YENEEA. J gave up 4 bases and V 5 bases, and 6 bases lay outside the gene matches.

At least ten counts were recorded for this clonotype. The chain uses TRBV5-5 and TRBJ2-7; tentatively, D is TRBD1 or TRBD2 (5 bases each). CDR3 length: 15 residues. Trimming left V 3 bases short and J 2 bases short, with 15 bases between. Per germline, CDR1 SGHKS and CDR2 YYEKEE (reference sequence). The CDR3 spells CASSYSQGETYEQYF. Written as DNA, the CDR3 is TGTGCCAGCAGCTATTCGCAAGGGGAGACCTACGAGCAGTACTTC.